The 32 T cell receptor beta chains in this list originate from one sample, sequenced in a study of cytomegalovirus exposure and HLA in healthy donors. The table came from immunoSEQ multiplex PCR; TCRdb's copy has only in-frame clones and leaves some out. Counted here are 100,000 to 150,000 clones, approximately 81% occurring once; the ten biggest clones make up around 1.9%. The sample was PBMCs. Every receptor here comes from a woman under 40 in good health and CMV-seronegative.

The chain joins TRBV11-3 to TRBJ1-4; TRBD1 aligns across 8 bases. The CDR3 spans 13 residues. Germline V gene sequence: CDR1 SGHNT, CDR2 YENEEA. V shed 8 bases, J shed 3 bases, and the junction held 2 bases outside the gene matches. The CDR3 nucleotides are TGTGCCAGCCAACAGGGGGCTAATGAAAAACTGTTTTTT. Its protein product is CASQQGANEKLFF.

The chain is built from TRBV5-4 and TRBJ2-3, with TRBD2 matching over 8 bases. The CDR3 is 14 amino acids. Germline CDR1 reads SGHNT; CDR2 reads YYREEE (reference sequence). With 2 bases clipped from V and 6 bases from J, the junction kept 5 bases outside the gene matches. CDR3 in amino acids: CASSFGTRGDTQYF. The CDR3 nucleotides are TGTGCCAGCAGCTTCGGGACTAGGGGGGATACGCAGTATTTT.

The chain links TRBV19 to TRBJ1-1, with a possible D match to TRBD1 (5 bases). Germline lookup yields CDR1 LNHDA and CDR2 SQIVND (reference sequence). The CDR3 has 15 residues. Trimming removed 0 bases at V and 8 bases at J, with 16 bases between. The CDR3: CASSIDQGLNMEAFF. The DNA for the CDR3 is TGTGCCAGTAGTATAGACCAGGGATTGAATATGGAAGCTTTCTTT.

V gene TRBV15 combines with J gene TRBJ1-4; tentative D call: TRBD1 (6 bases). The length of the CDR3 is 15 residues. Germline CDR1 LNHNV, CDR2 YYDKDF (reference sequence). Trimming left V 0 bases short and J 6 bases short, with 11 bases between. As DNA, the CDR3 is TGTGCCACCAGCAGAGATAACCAGGGGCATGAAAAACTGTTTTTT. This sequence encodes CATSRDNQGHEKLFF. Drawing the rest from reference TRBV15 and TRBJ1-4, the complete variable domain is DAMVIQNPRYQVTQFGKPVTLSCSQTLNHNVMYWYQQKSSQAPKLLFHYYDKDFNNEADTPDNFQSRRPNTSFCFLDIRSPGLGDTAMYLCATSRDNQGHEKLFFGSGTQLSVL.

In DNA form, the CDR3 reads TGTGCCATCAGTGAGGGACAGGGGGCTAGCGAGCAGTACTTC. Its translation is CAISEGQGASEQYF. V is TRBV10-3 and J is TRBJ2-7; 11 bases are shared with TRBD1. This CDR3 spans 14 amino acids. Germline values: CDR1 ENHRY, CDR2 SYGVKD. The V gene end was trimmed by 2 bases and the J gene end by 6 bases; junction bases not matched to a gene: 3.

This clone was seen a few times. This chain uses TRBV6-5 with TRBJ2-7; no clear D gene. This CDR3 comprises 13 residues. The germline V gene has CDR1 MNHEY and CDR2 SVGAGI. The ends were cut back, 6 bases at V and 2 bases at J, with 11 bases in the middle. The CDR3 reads CASSPTETYEQYF. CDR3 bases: TGTGCCAGCAGCCCGACTGAAACCTACGAGCAGTACTTC.

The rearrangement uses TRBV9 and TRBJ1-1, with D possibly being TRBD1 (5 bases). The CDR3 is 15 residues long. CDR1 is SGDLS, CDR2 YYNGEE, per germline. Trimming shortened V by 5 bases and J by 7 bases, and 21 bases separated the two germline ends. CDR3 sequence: CASSERGWQGGEAFF. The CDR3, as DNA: TGTGCCAGCAGTGAGCGAGGGTGGCAGGGAGGTGAAGCTTTCTTT.

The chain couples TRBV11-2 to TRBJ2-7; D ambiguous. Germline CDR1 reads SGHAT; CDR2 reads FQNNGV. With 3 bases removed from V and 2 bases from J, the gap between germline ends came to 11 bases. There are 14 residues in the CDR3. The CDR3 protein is CASSFSDGTYEQYF. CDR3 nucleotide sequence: TGTGCCAGCAGCTTCAGCGACGGAACCTACGAGCAGTACTTC.

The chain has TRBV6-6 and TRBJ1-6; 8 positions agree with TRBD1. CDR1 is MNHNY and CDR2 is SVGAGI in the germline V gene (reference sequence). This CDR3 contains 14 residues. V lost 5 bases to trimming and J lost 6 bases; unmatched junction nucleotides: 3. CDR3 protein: CASSGQGANSPLHF. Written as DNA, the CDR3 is TGTGCCAGCAGTGGACAGGGTGCTAATTCACCCCTCCACTTT.

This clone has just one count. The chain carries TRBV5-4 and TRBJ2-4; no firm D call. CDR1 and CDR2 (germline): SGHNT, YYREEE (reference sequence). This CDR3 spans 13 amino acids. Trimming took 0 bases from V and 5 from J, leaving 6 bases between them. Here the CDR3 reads CASSLERQNIQYF. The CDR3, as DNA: TGTGCCAGCAGCTTGGAGCGTCAAAACATTCAGTACTTC.

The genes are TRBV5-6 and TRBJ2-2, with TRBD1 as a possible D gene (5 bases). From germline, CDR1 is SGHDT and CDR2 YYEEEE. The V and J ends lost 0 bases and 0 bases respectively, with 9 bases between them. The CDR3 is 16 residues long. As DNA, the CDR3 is TGTGCCAGCAGCTTGGGGCAGGGTTCGAACACCGGGGAGCTGTTTTTT. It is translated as CASSLGQGSNTGELFF.

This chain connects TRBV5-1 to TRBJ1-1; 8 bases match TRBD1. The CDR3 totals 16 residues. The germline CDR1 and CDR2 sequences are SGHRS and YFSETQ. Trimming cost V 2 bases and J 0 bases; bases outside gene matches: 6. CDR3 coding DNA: TGCGCCAGCAGCTTCCGGGACAGGCCCATGAACACTGAAGCTTTCTTT. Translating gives CASSFRDRPMNTEAFF.

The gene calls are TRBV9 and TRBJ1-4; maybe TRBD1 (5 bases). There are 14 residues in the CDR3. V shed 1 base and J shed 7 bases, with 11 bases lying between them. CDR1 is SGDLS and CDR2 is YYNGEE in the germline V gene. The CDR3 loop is CASSVNSGAEKLFF. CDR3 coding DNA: TGTGCCAGCAGCGTAAATAGCGGGGCTGAAAAACTGTTTTTT.

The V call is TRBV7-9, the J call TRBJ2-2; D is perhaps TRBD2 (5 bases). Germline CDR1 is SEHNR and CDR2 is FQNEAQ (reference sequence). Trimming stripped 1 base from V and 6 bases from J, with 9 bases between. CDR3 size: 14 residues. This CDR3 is CASSLVGVSGELFF. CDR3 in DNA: TGTGCCAGCAGCTTAGTCGGGGTTTCCGGGGAGCTGTTTTTT.

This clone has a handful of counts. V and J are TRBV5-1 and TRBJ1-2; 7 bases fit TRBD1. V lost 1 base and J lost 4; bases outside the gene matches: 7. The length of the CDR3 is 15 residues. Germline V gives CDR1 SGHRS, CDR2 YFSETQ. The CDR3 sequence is CASSLQQGRTYGYTF. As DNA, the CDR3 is TGCGCCAGCAGCTTGCAACAGGGGCGAACCTATGGCTACACCTTC.

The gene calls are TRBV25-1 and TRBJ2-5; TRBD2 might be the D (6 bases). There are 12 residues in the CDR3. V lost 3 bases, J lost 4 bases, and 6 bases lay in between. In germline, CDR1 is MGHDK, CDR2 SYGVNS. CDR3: CASSEGGETQYF. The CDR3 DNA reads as TGTGCCAGCAGTGAGGGGGGAGAGACCCAGTACTTC.

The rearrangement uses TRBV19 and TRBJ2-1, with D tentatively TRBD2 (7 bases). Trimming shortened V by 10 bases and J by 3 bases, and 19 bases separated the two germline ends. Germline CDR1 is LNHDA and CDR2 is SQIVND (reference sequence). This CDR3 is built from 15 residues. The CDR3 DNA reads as TGTGCCACCACGACTAAGGGGGGGAGCTACAATGAGCAGTTCTTC. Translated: CATTTKGGSYNEQFF.

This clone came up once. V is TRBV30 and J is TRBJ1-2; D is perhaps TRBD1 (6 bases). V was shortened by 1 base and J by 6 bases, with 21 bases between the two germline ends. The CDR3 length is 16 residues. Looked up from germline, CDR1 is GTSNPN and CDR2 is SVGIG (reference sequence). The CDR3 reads CAWSDSSLQGFDGYTF. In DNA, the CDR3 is TGTGCCTGGAGTGACTCCTCACTACAGGGTTTTGATGGCTACACCTTC.

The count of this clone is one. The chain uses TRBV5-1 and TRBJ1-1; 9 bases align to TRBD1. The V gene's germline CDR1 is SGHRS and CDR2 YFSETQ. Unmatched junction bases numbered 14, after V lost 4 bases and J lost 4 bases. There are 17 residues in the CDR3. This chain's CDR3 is CASSGDRDGFRGTEAFF. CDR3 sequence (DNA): TGCGCCAGCAGCGGGGACAGGGACGGGTTTAGAGGCACTGAAGCTTTCTTT.

The CDR3 coding sequence is TGTGCAAGTCGCACCCGACAGGGGGCCTGCTATGGCTACACCTTC. This translates into CASRTRQGACYGYTF. The J gene is TRBJ1-2, the V gene TRBV12-2; the table's D call, TRBD1, was not checked against the DNA. TRBV12-2 is deemed a pseudogene. The CDR3 is 15 amino acids.

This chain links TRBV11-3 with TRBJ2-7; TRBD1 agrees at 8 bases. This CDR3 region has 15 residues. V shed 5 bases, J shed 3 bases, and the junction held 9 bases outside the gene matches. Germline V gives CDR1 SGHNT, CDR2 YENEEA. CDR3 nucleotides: TGTGCCAGCAGCCAGGAACCGGACAGGGACTACGAGCAGTACTTC. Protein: CASSQEPDRDYEQYF.

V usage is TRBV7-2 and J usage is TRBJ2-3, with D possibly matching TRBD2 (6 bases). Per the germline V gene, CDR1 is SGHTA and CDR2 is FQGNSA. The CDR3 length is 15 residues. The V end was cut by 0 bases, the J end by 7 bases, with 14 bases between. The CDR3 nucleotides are TGTGCCAGCAGCTTAGCGGGGGGTAGGGTGAATACGCAGTATTTT. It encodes CASSLAGGRVNTQYF.

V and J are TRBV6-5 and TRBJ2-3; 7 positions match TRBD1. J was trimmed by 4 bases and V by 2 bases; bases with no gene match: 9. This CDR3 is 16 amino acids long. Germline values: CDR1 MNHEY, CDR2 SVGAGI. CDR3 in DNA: TGTGCCAGCAGTTACCCAAACGAAGGGGGCCCAGATACGCAGTATTTT. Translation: CASSYPNEGGPDTQYF.

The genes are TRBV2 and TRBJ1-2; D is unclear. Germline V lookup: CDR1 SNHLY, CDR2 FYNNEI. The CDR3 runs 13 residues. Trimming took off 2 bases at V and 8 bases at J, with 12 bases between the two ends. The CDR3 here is CASSESLRGGYTF. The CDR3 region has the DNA TGTGCCAGCAGTGAATCGCTCCGCGGGGGCTACACCTTC.

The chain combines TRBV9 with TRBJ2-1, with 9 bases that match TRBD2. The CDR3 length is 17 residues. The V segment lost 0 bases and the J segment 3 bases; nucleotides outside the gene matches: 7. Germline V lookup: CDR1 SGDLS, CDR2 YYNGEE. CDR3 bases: TGTGCCAGCAGCGTAGAGGGGCTAGCGGGGAGCTACAATGAGCAGTTCTTC. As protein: CASSVEGLAGSYNEQFF.

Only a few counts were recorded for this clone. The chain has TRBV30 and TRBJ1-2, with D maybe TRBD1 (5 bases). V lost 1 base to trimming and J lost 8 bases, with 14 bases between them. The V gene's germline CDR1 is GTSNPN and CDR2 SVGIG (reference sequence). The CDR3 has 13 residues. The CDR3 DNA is TGTGCCTGGAGTGCGGCTCAAAGGGGCGGCTACACCTTC. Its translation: CAWSAAQRGGYTF.

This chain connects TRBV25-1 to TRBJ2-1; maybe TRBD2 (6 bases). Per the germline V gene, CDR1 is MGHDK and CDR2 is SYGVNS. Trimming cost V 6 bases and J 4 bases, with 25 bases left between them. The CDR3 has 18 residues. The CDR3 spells CASSGSYRLAGLYNEQFF. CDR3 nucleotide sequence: TGTGCCAGCAGCGGTTCTTACCGGCTTGCGGGATTATACAATGAGCAGTTCTTC.

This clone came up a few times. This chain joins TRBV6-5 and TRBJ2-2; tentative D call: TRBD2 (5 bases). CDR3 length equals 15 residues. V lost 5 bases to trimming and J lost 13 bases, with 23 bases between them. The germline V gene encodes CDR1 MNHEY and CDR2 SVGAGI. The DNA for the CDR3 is TGTGCCAGCAGTCCCGGCGGCAGCGGTATTAGGGTGCTGTTTTTT. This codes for CASSPGGSGIRVLFF.

The CDR3 spells CASRERVPNEKLFF. The CDR3 DNA follows: TGTGCCAGCAGGGAACGGGTACCTAATGAAAAACTGTTTTTT. The V and J genes are TRBV6-6 and TRBJ1-4; D ambiguous. With 6 bases removed from V and 3 bases from J, the gap between germline ends came to 11 bases. CDR1 MNHNY and CDR2 SVGAGI come from the germline V gene (reference sequence). CDR3 length: 14 amino acids.

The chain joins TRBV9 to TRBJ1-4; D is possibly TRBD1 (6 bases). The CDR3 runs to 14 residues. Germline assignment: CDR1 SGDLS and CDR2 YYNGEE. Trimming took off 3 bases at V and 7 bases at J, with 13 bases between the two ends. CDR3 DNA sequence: TGTGCCAGCAGCGCCGGACAGCAAGTTGAAAAACTGTTTTTT. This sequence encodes CASSAGQQVEKLFF.

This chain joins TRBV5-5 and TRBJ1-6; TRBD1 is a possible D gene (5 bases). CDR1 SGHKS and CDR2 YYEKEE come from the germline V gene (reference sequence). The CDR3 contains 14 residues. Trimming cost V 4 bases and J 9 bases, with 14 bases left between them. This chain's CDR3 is CASSLGLDSSPLHF. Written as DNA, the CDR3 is TGTGCCAGCAGCCTGGGGCTCGACAGTTCACCCCTCCACTTT.

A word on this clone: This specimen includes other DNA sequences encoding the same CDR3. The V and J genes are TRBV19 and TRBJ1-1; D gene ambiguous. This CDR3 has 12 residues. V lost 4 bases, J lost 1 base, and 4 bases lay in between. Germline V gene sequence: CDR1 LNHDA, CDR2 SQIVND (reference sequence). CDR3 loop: CASSRQNTEAFF. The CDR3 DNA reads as TGTGCCAGTAGTAGACAGAACACTGAAGCTTTCTTT.